The entry below gives a single TCR beta chain sequence along with its context. The data stem from a study of blood T cell repertoires in COVID-19. At the level of the study: Samples came from the United States, Italy and Spain, spanning acute and convalescent COVID-19. PBMCs, B-cell-depleted T cells, or T cells provided the cDNA or gDNA that made up the material.

Original handling: Nucleated cell counts were estimated from reference gene primer amplification. Generated by immunoSEQ multiplex PCR, the TCRdb table keeps only in-frame clones and is missing some. The D gene and trimming were derived from the DNA, and the V and J assignments and clone size from that table. This sample has about 200,000 clones, with 86% found just once. The CDR3 runs 17 residues. The germline V gene has CDR1 SNHLY and CDR2 FYNNEI. V gave up 4 bases and J gave up 0 bases; unmatched junction bases: 9. Sequenced material: PBMCs or T cells enriched from blood (not recorded which). This chain joins TRBV2 and TRBJ2-1; 7 nucleotides match TRBD2. The receptor's source is a woman in her 40s with acute COVID-19. The CDR3 is CASSALAVGSSYNEQFF. In DNA form, the CDR3 reads TGTGCCAGCAGTGCGCTAGCGGTTGGGAGCTCCTACAATGAGCAGTTCTTC. The whole variable domain, filled in from reference TRBV2 and TRBJ2-1, reads EPEVTQTPSHQVTQMGQEVILRCVPISNHLYFYWYRQILGQKVEFLVSFYNNEISEKSEIFDDQFSVERPDGSNFTLKIRSTKLEDSAMYFCASSALAVGSSYNEQFFGPGTRLTVL.